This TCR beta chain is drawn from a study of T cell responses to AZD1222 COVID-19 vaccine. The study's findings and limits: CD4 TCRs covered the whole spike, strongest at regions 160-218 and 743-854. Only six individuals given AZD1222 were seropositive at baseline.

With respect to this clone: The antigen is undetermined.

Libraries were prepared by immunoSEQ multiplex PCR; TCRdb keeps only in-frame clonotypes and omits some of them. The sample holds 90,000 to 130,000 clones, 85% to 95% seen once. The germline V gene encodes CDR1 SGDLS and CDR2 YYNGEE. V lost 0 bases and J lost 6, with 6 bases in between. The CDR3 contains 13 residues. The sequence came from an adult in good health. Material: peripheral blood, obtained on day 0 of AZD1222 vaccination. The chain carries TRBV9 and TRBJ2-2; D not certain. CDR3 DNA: TGTGCCAGCAGCGTAGGAGGCCCCGGGGAGCTGTTTTTT. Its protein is CASSVGGPGELFF.